The present entry profiles one TCR beta chain with its context. Its antigen remains unidentified. Qualities for individual bases were not recorded, and no much larger clone is one base off. One collaborating source in Seattle enrolled patients during active infection and followed them longitudinally through the course of disease. Whole blood was collected in K2EDTA tubes by collaborating institutions according to the institutions' own protocols. For TCRbeta analysis, collaborators shipped samples in one of three forms: frozen whole blood, isolated PBMCs, or DNA extracted from either of those sample types. TCRbeta CDR3 regions were amplified from genomic DNA using the immunoSEQ Assay, a bias-controlled multiplex PCR. The original methods were these. Nucleated cell counts per sample were estimated from amplification of reference gene primers within the assay. To quantify the absolute abundance of each unique TCRbeta CDR3 rearrangement, sequence reads were collapsed and filtered. For each sample, productive Simpson clonality was calculated as the square root of Simpson's diversity index across productive rearrangements. TCRdb took this table from immuneACCESS and kept in-frame rearrangements with V and J called. Such tables lack part of the clones; where checked against another copy, unresolved V genes explain under half of the gap, and the rest is unexplained. V, J and clone size derive from that table, while D and trimming were established from the DNA sequence. The sample records about 58,000 clones, 65% to 90% of which are singletons. Clones ranked in the top ten supply about a tenth of the sample.

Counted from cysteine to phenylalanine, this CDR3 has 11 amino acids. Only the CDR3 region is kept as DNA, spanning 33 bases read in frame from base 1. The V and J ends are trimmed by 5 bases and 7 bases, leaving 10 bases between them. CDR1 and CDR2, per the germline V gene, are SGHDT and YYEEEE. The data belong to a study of blood T cell repertoires in COVID-19 (dated by TCRdb to about 2020). Regarding the research as a whole: Samples covering the acute and convalescent phases of COVID-19 were provided by collaborators in the United States, Italy and Spain. The samples were drawn from two sources: the first 160 participants of the ongoing ImmuneRACE study, and approximately 1,300 subjects contributed by 6 global collaborators. Subjects who had been exposed to COVID-19, were actively infected with it, or had recovered from it provided the deeply sampled blood TCRbeta repertoires that made up the dataset. The repertoires were released in a freely available public database meant as a resource for research on the immune response to SARS-CoV-2. The material from the prospective study consisted of cDNA or gDNA derived from T cells, B-cell-depleted T cells, or PBMCs. The sample metadata nearly always contained a de-identified subject ID, COVID-19 status, age in years and sex. Where available, HLA class I and class II types were obtained from metadata supplied by the sample provider rather than from assay-based typing. The paper's findings and limits, for the study overall: Clinical and demographic metadata were provided uncurated, with the amount varying by source and participant.

The chain was built from TRBV5-6 and TRBJ2-7, with the D gene call left open. This sequence was found in a man in his forties or fifties with COVID-19, enrolled during active disease. Sequencing used peripheral blood. The CDR3 protein: CASSYLREQYF. The DNA sequence follows: TGTGCCAGCAGTTACCTCAGGGAGCAGTACTTC. The entire variable domain, with the stretches around the CDR3 drawn from the reference TRBV5-6 and TRBJ2-7 proteins, is DAGVTQSPTHLIKTRGQQVTLRCSPKSGHDTVSWYQQALGQGPQFIFQYYEEEERQRGNFPDRFSGHQFPNYSSELNVNALLLGDSALYLCASSYLREQYFGPGTRLTVT.